The 8 T cell receptor beta chains given below trace back to one sample, sequenced in a study of early T cells in non-severe SARS-CoV-2 infection. TCRdb reprocessed the 5' RACE reads via MiXCR and lists one record per CDR3 protein. In the table there are around 50,000 distinct CDR3 sequences, 5.5% to 6.5% of which are singletons. What was sequenced was whole blood. The source of these receptors is an adult who was a healthcare worker with PCR-confirmed SARS-CoV-2 infection or an uninfected control (not recorded which).

This clonotype was picked up many times. The chain carries TRBV5-1 and TRBJ2-7; D gene uncertain. The germline V and J ends were trimmed by 3 bases and 3 bases, with 7 bases remaining between them. CDR3 length: 12 residues. In germline, CDR1 is SGHRS, CDR2 YFSETQ. The CDR3 protein is CASSSNSYEQYF. CDR3 DNA sequence: TGCGCCAGCAGCTCCAATAGCTACGAGCAGTACTTC.

The sample holds a few counts of this clonotype. The chain carries TRBV4-3 and TRBJ2-7, with 7 bases lining up with TRBD1. Germline assignment: CDR1 LGHNA and CDR2 YSLEER. This CDR3 has 14 amino acids. The trim removed 5 bases at V and 4 bases at J, leaving 8 bases unmatched. CDR3 sequence reads: CASSTRQGMYEQYF. CDR3 nucleotide sequence: TGCGCCAGCAGCACGCGACAGGGCATGTACGAGCAGTACTTC.

The chain couples TRBV6-5 to TRBJ2-3; a possible D gene is TRBD2 (6 bases). V gave up 4 bases and J gave up 0 bases, with 17 bases separating them. CDR1 and CDR2 from the germline V gene are MNHEY and SVGAGI. The CDR3 length is 17 residues. The CDR3 spells CASSFVSAGPSTDTQYF. CDR3 coding DNA: TGTGCCAGCAGTTTCGTGTCTGCGGGGCCAAGCACAGATACGCAGTATTTT.

Many counts were recorded for this clonotype. The chain joins TRBV3-1 to TRBJ2-1; 7 positions agree with TRBD1. CDR1 is LGHDT and CDR2 is YNNKEL in the germline V gene (reference sequence). The CDR3 contains 16 residues. V dropped 4 bases and J dropped 0; count of bases not matched to a gene: 6. The CDR3 sequence is CASSPWTGLSYNEQFF. The CDR3 nucleotides read TGTGCCAGCAGCCCTTGGACAGGCCTCTCCTACAATGAGCAGTTCTTC.

This chain joins TRBV7-9 and TRBJ2-7, with D possibly being TRBD2 (6 bases). Germline CDR1 reads SEHNR; CDR2 reads FQNEAQ (reference sequence). Trimming took 4 bases from V and 7 from J, leaving 20 bases between them. CDR3 length: 15 amino acids. The CDR3 DNA is TGTGCCAGCAGCTCGGGTGGTGTCGGGAGTGGAGAGCAGTACTTC. This codes for CASSSGGVGSGEQYF.

The chain employs TRBV2 and TRBJ1-6; 10 bases fit TRBD1. The ends lost 10 bases at V and 8 bases at J; junction bases unmatched: 8. The length of the CDR3 is 14 residues. Looked up from germline, CDR1 is SNHLY and CDR2 is FYNNEI. CDR3 DNA: TGTGCCACAAAGACAGGGGGCGCTTATTCACCCCTCCACTTT. Its protein is CATKTGGAYSPLHF.

This clonotype occurred many times. The rearrangement links TRBV6-6 to TRBJ1-1; D gene unclear. Germline CDR1 MNHNY, CDR2 SVGAGI (reference sequence). CDR3 size: 17 residues. V lost 0 bases and J lost 1, with 15 bases in between. The CDR3: CASSYSKETPKNTEAFF. CDR3 nucleotides: TGTGCCAGCAGTTACTCAAAAGAGACACCCAAGAACACTGAAGCTTTCTTT.

Ten or more counts support this clonotype. The V and J genes are TRBV12-3 or TRBV12-4 and TRBJ2-7; no definite D call. This CDR3 has 13 amino acids. Between the trimmed V and J ends, which lost 3 bases and 4 bases, there was a span of 10 bases. CDR3 in amino acids: CASSFPPAYEQYF. The CDR3 DNA sequence: TGTGCCAGCAGTTTCCCCCCCGCATACGAGCAGTACTTC.